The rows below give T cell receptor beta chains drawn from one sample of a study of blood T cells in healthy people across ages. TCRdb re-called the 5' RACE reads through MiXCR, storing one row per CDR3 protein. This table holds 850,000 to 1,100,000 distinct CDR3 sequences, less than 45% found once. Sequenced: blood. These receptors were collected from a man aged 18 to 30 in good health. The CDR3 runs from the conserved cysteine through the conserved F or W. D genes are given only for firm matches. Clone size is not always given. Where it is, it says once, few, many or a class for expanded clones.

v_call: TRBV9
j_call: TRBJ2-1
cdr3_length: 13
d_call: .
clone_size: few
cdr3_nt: TGTGCCAGCAGCGCGAGAGACTACAATGAGCAGTTCTTC
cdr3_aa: CASSARDYNEQFF

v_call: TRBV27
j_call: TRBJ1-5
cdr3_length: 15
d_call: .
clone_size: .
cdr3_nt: TGTGCCAGCAGCCCTCTCTCAGGTCCGGGTCAGCCCCAGCATTTT
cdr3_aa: CASSPLSGPGQPQHF

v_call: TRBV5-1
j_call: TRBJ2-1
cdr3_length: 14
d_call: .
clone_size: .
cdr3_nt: TGCGCCAGCAGCTTGGTCGGATCCGAGAATGAGCAGTTCTTC
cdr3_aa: CASSLVGSENEQFF

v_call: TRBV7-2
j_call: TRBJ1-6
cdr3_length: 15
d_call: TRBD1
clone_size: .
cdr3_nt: TGTGCCAGCAGCTCCAGACAGGGTGGCAATTCACCCCTCCACTTT
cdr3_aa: CASSSRQGGNSPLHF

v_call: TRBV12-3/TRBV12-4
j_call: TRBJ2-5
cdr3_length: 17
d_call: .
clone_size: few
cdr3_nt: TGTGCCAGCAGTGTACTACTCTACCGACGTGCCCAAGAGACCCAGTACTTC
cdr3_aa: CASSVLLYRRAQETQYF

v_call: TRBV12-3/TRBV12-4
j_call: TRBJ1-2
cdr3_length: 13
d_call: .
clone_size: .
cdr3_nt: TGTGCCAGCACTCGGGCCGGCTTATATGGCTACACCTTC
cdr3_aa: CASTRAGLYGYTF

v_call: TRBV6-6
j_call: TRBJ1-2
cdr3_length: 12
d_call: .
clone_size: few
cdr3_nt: TGTGCCAGCAGTTCAACACTTTATGGCTACACCTTC
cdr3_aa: CASSSTLYGYTF

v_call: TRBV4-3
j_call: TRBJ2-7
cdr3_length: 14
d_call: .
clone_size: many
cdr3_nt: TGCGCCAGCAGCCATAATTGGGACTCCTACGAGCAGTACTTC
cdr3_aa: CASSHNWDSYEQYF

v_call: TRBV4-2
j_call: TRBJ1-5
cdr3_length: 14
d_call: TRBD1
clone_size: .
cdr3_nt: TGTGCCAGCAGCCAAGAGACAGGGGATCAGCCCCAGCATTTT
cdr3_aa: CASSQETGDQPQHF

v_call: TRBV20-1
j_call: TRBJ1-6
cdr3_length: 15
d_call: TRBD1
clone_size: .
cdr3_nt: TGCAGTGCCATAGACAGGGGGTCCTATAATTCACCCCTCCACTTT
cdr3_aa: CSAIDRGSYNSPLHF

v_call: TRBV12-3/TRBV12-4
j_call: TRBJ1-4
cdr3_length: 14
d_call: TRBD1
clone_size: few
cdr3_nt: TGTGCCAGCAGACCGACAGGGAGAAGTGAAAAACTGTTTTTT
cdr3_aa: CASRPTGRSEKLFF

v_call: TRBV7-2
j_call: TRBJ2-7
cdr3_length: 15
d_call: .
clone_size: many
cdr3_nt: TGTGCCAGCAGCTTTAGTGGGACGGACACCTACGAGCAGTACTTC
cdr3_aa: CASSFSGTDTYEQYF

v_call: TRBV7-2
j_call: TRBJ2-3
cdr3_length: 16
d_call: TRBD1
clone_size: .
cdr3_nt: TGTGCCAGCAGCTTAATTTGGGGCAGGGGGTGGGATACGCAGTATTTT
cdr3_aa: CASSLIWGRGWDTQYF

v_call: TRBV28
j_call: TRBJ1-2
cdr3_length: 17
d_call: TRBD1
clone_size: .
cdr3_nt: TGTGCCAGCAGTTTATACAGGGGAGATCATCTAAACTATGGCTACACCTTC
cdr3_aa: CASSLYRGDHLNYGYTF

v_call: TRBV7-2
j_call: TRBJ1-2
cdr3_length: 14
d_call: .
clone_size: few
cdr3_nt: TGTGCCAGCAGCTTGGGGCATGGAGACTATGGCTACACCTTC
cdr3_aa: CASSLGHGDYGYTF

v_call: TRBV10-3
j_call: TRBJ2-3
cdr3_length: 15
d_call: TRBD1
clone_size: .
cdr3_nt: TGTGCCATAAGCGCCGGGACAGCGAGCACAGATACGCAGTATTTT
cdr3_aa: CAISAGTASTDTQYF

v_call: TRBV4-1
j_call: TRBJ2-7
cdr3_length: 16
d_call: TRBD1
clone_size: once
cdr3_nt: TGCGCCAGCAGTCCAACCGGGACAGTCAACTACAATGAGCAGTACTTC
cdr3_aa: CASSPTGTVNYNEQYF

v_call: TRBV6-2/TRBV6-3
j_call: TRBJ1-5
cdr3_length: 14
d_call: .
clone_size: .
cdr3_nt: TGTGCCAGCAGTTACGGCGGCGGCGGTCAGCCCCAGCATTTT
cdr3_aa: CASSYGGGGQPQHF

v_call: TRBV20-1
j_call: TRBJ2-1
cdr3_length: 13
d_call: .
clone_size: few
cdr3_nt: TGCAGTGCTAGAGATAAGGTGGCCTATGAGCAGTTCTTC
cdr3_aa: CSARDKVAYEQFF

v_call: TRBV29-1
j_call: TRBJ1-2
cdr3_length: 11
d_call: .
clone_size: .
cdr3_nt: TGCAGCGTTTGGTCAGCGAGTGGCTACACCTTC
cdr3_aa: CSVWSASGYTF

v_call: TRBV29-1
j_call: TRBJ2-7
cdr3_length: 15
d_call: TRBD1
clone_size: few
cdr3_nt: TGCAGCGTTCTCGTTCCGGGACAGATAAACAATGAGCAGTACTTC
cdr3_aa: CSVLVPGQINNEQYF

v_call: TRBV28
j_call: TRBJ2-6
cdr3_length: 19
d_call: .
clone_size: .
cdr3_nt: TGTGCCAGCGTTGGGCTGGGGCAGGGCGTCAGCTCTGGGGCCAACGTCCTGACTTTC
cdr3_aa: CASVGLGQGVSSGANVLTF

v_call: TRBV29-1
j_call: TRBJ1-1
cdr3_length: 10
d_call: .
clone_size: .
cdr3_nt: TGCACGACTGAGGACACTGAAGCTTTCTTT
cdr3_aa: CTTEDTEAFF

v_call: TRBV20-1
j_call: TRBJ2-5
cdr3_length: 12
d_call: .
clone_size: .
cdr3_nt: TGCAGTGCTAGACTCCCCGCGGAGACCCAGTACTTC
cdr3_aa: CSARLPAETQYF

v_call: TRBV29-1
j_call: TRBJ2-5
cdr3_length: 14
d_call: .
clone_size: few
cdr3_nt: TGCAGCGTTGAACCGGTCAGGGCGGGAGAGACCCAGTACTTC
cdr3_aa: CSVEPVRAGETQYF

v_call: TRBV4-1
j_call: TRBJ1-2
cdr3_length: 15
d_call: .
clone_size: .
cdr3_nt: TGCGCCAGCAGCCAAGCAGGGAATAGTGGCTATGGCTACACCTTC
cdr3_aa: CASSQAGNSGYGYTF

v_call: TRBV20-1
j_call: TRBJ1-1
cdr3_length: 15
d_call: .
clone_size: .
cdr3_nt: TGCAGTGCTAGAGAACACGGGACACCGAACACTGAAGCTTTCTTT
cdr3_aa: CSAREHGTPNTEAFF

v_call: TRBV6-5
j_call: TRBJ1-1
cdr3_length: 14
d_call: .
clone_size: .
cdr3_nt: TGTGCCAGCAGTGTGACAGAGGGGAACACTGAAGCTTTCTTT
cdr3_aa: CASSVTEGNTEAFF

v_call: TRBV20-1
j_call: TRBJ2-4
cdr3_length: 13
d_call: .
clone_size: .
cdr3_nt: TGCAGTGCTCTGGGGGATCCCCAAAACATTCAGTACTTC
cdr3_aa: CSALGDPQNIQYF

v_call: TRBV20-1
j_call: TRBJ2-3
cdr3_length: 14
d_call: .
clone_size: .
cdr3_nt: TGCAGTGCTAGGCGCGGGCCCTCGGCCGATACGCAGTATTTT
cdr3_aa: CSARRGPSADTQYF

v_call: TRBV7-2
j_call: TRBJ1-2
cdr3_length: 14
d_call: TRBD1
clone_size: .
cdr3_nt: TGTGCCAGCAGCCCTGGGACAGGGGATAATGGCTACACCTTC
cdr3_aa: CASSPGTGDNGYTF

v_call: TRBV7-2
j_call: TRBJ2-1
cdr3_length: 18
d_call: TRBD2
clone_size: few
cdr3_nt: TGTGCCAGCAGCTTAGTGATTGAAGGGACTAGCTATGGCAATGAGCAGTTCTTC
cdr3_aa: CASSLVIEGTSYGNEQFF

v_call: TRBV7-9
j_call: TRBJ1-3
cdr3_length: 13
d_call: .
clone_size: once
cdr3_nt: TGTGCCAGCAGCTTAGAAAACGAGGTCCCCATATATTTT
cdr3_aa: CASSLENEVPIYF

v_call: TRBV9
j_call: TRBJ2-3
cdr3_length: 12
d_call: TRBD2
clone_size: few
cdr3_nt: TGTGCCAGCAGCGTAGGGGAGGGTACGCAGTATTTT
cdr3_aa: CASSVGEGTQYF

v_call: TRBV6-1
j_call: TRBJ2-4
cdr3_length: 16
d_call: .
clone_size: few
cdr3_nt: TGTGCCAGCCTCACACCGGGCACCCGCGGCAAAAACATTCAGTACTTC
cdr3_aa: CASLTPGTRGKNIQYF

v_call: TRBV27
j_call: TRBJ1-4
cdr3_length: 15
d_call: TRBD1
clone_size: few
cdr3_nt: TGTGCCAGCAGTTTGTCCGGGACAGGGCATGAAAAACTGTTTTTT
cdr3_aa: CASSLSGTGHEKLFF

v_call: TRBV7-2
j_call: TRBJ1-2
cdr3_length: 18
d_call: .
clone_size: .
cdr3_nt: TGTGCCAGCAGCTTAAGAAGTGTCACCGAGACAGACTCCTATGGCTACACCTTC
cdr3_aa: CASSLRSVTETDSYGYTF

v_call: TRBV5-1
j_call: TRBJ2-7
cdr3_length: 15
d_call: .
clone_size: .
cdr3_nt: TGCGCCAGCAGCTTGGTAAGGGGCCTTTCCTACGAGCAGTACTTC
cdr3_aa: CASSLVRGLSYEQYF

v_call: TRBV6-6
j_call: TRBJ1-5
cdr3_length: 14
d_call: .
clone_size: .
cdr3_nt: TGTGCCAGCAGTTTTAGAGCCAACAATCAGCCCCAGCATTTT
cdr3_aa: CASSFRANNQPQHF

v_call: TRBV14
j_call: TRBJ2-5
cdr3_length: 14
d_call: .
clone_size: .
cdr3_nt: TGTGCCAGCAGCCAAGAGTCGGGTCAAGAGACCCAGTACTTC
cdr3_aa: CASSQESGQETQYF

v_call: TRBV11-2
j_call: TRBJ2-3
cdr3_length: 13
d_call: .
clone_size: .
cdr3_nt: TGTGCCAGCAGCTTTTTCGAGGGGGATACGCAGTATTTT
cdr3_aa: CASSFFEGDTQYF

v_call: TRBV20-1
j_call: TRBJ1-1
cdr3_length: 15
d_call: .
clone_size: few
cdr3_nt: TGCAGTGCAGAGGGGCCCGGATGGTATCACACTGAAGCTTTCTTT
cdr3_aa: CSAEGPGWYHTEAFF

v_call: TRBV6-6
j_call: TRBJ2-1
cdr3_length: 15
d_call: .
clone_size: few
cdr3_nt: TGTGCCAGCAGTATTCAGATAACCTTCTACAATGAGCAGTTCTTC
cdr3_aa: CASSIQITFYNEQFF

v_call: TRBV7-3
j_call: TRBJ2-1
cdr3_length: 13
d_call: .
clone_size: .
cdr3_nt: TGTGCCAGCAGCCGAATTCGGGCGGATGAGCAGTTCTTC
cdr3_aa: CASSRIRADEQFF

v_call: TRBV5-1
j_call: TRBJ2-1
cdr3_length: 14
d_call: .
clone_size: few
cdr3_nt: TGCGCCAGCAGCTCCTTCACAGGGCGCAATGAGCAGTTCTTC
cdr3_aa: CASSSFTGRNEQFF

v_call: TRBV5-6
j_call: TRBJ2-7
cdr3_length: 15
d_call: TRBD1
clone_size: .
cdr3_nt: TGTGCCAGCAGCCAGGGACAGCCTTTCTCCTACGAGCAGTACTTC
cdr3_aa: CASSQGQPFSYEQYF

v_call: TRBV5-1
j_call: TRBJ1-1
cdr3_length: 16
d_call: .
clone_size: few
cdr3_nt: TGCGCCAGCAGCCCGGGTCTGGGCCGAATGAACACTGAAGCTTTCTTT
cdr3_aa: CASSPGLGRMNTEAFF

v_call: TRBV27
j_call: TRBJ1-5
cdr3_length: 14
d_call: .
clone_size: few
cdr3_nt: TGTGCCAGCAGTCGAGCGGGGGGCAATCAGCCCCAGCATTTT
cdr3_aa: CASSRAGGNQPQHF

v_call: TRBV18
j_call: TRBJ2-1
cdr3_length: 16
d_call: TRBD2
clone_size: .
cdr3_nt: TGTGCCAGCTCATCGGTGCTAGCGGGGAAGGACAATGAGCAGTTCTTC
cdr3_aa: CASSSVLAGKDNEQFF